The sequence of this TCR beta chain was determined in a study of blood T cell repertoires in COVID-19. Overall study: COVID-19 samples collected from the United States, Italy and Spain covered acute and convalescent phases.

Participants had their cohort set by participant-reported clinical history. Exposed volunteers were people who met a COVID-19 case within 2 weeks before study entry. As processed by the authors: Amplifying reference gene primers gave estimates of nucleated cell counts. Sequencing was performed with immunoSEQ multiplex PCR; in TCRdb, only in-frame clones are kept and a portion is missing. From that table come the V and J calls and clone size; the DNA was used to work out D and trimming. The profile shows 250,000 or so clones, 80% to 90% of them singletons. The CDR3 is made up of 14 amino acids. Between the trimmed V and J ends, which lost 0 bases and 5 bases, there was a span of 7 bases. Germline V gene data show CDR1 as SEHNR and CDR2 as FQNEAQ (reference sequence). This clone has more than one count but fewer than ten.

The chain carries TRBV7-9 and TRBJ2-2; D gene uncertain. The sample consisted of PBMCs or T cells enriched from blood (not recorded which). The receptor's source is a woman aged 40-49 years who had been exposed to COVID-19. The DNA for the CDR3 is TGTGCCAGCAGCTTAGCGTTTCAGACCGGGGAGCTGTTTTTT. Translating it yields CASSLAFQTGELFF.